This T cell receptor beta chain was captured in a study of T cell repertoires in cytomegalovirus infection. Across the whole study: CMV infection and matching HLA type were both indicated by public TCR beta signatures.

Concerning this clonotype: The antigen is unknown.

TCRdb itself ran the reads through MiXCR, one entry per CDR3 protein. The sample consists of hundreds of thousands of distinct CDR3 sequences, 20% to 25% of them appearing once. CDR3 length: 13 amino acids. Germline V lookup: CDR1 DFQATT, CDR2 SNEGSKA (reference sequence). The V gene lost 5 bases and the J gene lost 5 bases, with 15 bases spanning the gap. Study-wide findings and caveats: Predominance within the ex vivo response was attributable to HLA-C-restricted CMV-specific TCR beta clonotypes.

The sequencing sample was made of CD8+ T cells from PBMCs. The TCR comes from a human donor in good health (CMV status not recorded). Some clones in this sample may be carry-over from other donors' samples. V gene TRBV20-1 combines with J gene TRBJ2-5; D ambiguous. The CDR3 nucleotides read TGCAGTGCTTTGCCCGGCCCTAGGGAGACCCAGTACTTC. Translating gives CSALPGPRETQYF.